This TCR beta chain originates from a study of cytomegalovirus exposure and HLA in healthy donors. Overall study findings and caveats: Association with HLA alleles at 0.05 false discovery rate was found for 16,951 TCR beta sequences in a later analysis.

The CDR3 runs 16 residues. The ends were cut back, 3 bases at V and 0 bases at J, with 12 bases in the middle. Germline-derived CDR1 and CDR2 are LGHNT and FRNRAP. A few counts support this clone. Its cognate antigen is unknown. Primers included in the PCR were 60 Vbeta and 13 Jbeta primers. TCRdb's table, derived via immunoSEQ multiplex PCR, lists solely in-frame clones and lacks some. The profile shows 160,000 or so clones, roughly 80% of them singletons. The chain couples TRBV12-5 to TRBJ2-4, with D hard to call. The specimen was PBMCs. The sequence derives from a woman in her thirties in good health and CMV-seronegative. The CDR3 nucleotides are TGTGCTAGTGGTTTCAGATCCGATATAGCCAAAAACATTCAGTACTTC. Translation: CASGFRSDIAKNIQYF. The full variable domain, with the rest looked up from reference TRBV12-5 and TRBJ2-4, is DARVTQTPRHKVTEMGQEVTMRCQPILGHNTVFWYRQTMMQGLELLAYFRNRAPLDDSGMPKDRFSAEMPDATLATLKIQPSEPRDSAVYFCASGFRSDIAKNIQYFGAGTRLSVL.